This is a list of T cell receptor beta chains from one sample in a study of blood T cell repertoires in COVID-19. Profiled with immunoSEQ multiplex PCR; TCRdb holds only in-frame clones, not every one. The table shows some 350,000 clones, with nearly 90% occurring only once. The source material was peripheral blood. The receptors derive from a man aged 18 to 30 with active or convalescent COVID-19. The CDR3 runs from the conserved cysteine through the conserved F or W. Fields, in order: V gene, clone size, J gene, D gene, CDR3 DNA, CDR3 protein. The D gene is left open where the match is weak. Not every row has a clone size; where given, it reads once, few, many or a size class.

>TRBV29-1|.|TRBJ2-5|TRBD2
TGCAGCGTGGGCGGGACTAGCGGGGGGACGGAGACCCAGTACTTC
CSVGGTSGGTETQYF
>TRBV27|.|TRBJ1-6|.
TGTGCCAGCAGGTTGGGAGGGGGTCGTCCACCCCTCCACTTT
CASRLGGGRPPLHF
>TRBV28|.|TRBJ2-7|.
TGTGCCAGCACCGACTTAAATTCCGTCTACGAGCAGTACTTC
CASTDLNSVYEQYF
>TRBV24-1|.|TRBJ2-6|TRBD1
TGTGCCACCAGTGATTCTTGGGACAGGGGAGCCGGGGCCAACGTGCTGACTTTC
CATSDSWDRGAGANVLTF
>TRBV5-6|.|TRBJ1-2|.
TGTGCCAGCAGCCCCGGCCTGCGGGAGCCCTATGGCTACACCTTC
CASSPGLREPYGYTF
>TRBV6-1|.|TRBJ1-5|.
TGTGCCAGCAGTGAAAGGACAAACGATAATCAGCCCCAGCATTTT
CASSERTNDNQPQHF
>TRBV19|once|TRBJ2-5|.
TGTGCCAGTAGTATTTACAACCAAGAGACCCAGTACTTC
CASSIYNQETQYF
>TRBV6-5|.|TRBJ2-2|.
TGTGCCAGCAGTTACTCGAGCGCGTTGGGCACCGGGGAGCTGTTTTTT
CASSYSSALGTGELFF
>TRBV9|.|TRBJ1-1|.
TGTGCCAGCAGCGTAGTGGGCTCTGAAGCTTTCTTT
CASSVVGSEAFF
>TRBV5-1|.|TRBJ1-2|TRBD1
TGCGCCAGCAGCTCGGACAGGGGGCTCTATGGCTACACCTTC
CASSSDRGLYGYTF
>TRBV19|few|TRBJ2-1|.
TGTGCCAGTACCCCCTGGGCTAGTAGGGGGTTTGTGAATGAGCAGTTCTTC
CASTPWASRGFVNEQFF
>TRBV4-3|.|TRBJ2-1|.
TGCGCCAGCAGCCAAACCGGGAAGTCCTACAATGAGCAGTTCTTC
CASSQTGKSYNEQFF
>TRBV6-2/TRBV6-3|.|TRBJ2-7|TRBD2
TGTGCCAGCAGTTTAATAGCGGGGGGGGCCTACGAGCAGTACTTC
CASSLIAGGAYEQYF
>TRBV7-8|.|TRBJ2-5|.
TGTGCCAGCAGCTCCAGTCCTGGGCGAGAGACCCAGTACTTC
CASSSSPGRETQYF
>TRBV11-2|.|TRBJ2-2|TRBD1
TGTGCCAGCAGCCGATGGGACAGACCAACGAACACCGGGGAGCTGTTTTTT
CASSRWDRPTNTGELFF
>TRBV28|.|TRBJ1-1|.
TGTGCCAGCACGTCTCCGGCGGGCATGAACACTGAAGCTTTCTTT
CASTSPAGMNTEAFF
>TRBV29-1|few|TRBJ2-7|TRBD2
TGCAGCGTTGAAGGGGGGACTAGCGGGGACTACGAGCAGTACTTC
CSVEGGTSGDYEQYF
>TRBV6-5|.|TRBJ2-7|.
TGTGCCAGCAGTAATCAACAGGGATACGAGCAGTACTTC
CASSNQQGYEQYF